The T cell receptor beta chain under discussion was sequenced for a study of blood T cell repertoires in COVID-19. Study summary: Samples representing acute and convalescent COVID-19 were sourced from the United States, Italy and Spain.

Per the germline V gene, CDR1 is LGHNA and CDR2 is YSLEER. V was trimmed by 1 base and J by 3 bases, leaving 12 bases between them. The CDR3 is 15 residues long. Per the study methods: How many nucleated cells were present was estimated from reference gene primer amplification. Repertoires were generated with immunoSEQ multiplex PCR, while TCRdb's copy carries only in-frame clones and drops some. The V and J calls and the clone size are those of that table, but D and trimming were determined from the DNA. The repertoire holds 270,000 or so clones, with roughly four fifths as singletons. Input material: peripheral blood. This receptor was taken from a woman aged 45-60 years who had recovered from COVID-19. The V call is TRBV4-3, the J call TRBJ1-1, with D possibly matching TRBD1 (5 bases). The CDR3 DNA follows: TGCGCCAGCAGCCAAGCCCGGGGGTGGGACACTGAAGCTTTCTTT. It codes for CASSQARGWDTEAFF.